The source of this T cell receptor beta chain is a study of T cells in Graves' hyperthyroidism and ophthalmopathy. In this sample, this clonotype turned up many times. RNA transcripts gave rise to amplified TCR beta CDR3 regions. The study used the HTBI primer set for a first-round RT-PCR of the TCR CDR3. Each CDR3 protein is one row after TCRdb ran MiXCR on the multiplex PCR reads. The sample lists more than 350,000 distinct CDR3 sequences; about 14% were seen once. The CDR3 is made up of 14 amino acids. Germline lookup yields CDR1 LNHNV and CDR2 YYDKDF (reference sequence). V was pared by 3 bases and J by 6 bases, with 3 bases of the junction left unmatched.

This sequence originates from a woman under 40 with Graves' ophthalmopathy. This chain links TRBV15 with TRBJ2-2; 8 positions agree with TRBD1. The sequenced sample consisted of blood. The CDR3 here is CATSSGQGAGELFF. CDR3 in DNA: TGTGCCACCAGCAGCGGACAGGGAGCCGGGGAGCTGTTTTTT.